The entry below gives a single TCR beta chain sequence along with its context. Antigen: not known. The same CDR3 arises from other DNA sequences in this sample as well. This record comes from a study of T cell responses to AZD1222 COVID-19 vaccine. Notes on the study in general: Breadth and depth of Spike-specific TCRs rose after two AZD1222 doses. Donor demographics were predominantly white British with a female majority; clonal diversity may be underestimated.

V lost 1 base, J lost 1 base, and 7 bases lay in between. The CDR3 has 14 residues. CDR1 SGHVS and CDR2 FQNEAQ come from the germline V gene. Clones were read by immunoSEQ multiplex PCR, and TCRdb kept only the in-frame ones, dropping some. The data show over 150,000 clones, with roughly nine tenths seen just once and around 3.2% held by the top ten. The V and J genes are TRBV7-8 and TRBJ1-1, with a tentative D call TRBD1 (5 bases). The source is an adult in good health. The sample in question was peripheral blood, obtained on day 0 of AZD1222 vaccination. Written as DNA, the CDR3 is TGTGCCAGCAGCTTAGTAAGGGGGAACACTGAAGCTTTCTTT. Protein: CASSLVRGNTEAFF.